The entry that follows covers one T cell receptor beta chain sequence. Its antigen is as yet unknown. The CDR3 is 13 residues long. The V and J ends lost 2 bases and 8 bases respectively, with 11 bases between them. Germline V gene lookup returns CDR1 MNHEY and CDR2 SVGEGT. Alongside a J-beta primer mix, a sample-barcoded 5' primer served in a second PCR lasting about 6 to 12 cycles. A template-switch adaptor containing 12 random nucleotides labeled each cDNA molecule. TCRdb reanalysed the 5' RACE reads using MiXCR and keeps one entry per CDR3 protein. The table includes 1.6 million or so distinct CDR3 sequences, about 35% detected once. This entry comes from a study of blood T cells in healthy people across ages. Per sample, no less than 5.5 micrograms of total RNA were extracted. Notes on the study in general: Donors of long life had a larger count of naive CD4+ cells and greater diversity than aged donors.

The TCR originated in a woman aged 30 to 39 in good health. The specimen sequenced was blood. The chain uses TRBV6-2 or TRBV6-3 and TRBJ2-3, with D perhaps matching TRBD1 or TRBD2 (5 bases each). The CDR3 DNA sequence: TGTGCCAGCAGTTACGGTGGGACGGCTACGCAGTATTTT. It translates to CASSYGGTATQYF.